Each of the 6 T cell receptor beta chains below was sequenced from the same sample in a study of shared clonotypes between healthy human individuals. Measured with immunoSEQ multiplex PCR; TCRdb has only the in-frame clones, and not every one. The data hold 2,500,000 or so clones, with roughly nine tenths observed a single time. The sequenced sample consisted of naive CD4+ T cells sorted from blood. Subset specified: CD45RA+ positively selected. Receptors originate from a man aged 18 to 29 in good health.

This chain links TRBV7-8 with TRBJ2-1, with 11 positions matching TRBD1. Looked up from germline, CDR1 is SGHVS and CDR2 is FQNEAQ. The CDR3 is 16 residues long. After removal of 0 bases from V and 7 bases from J, the junction contained 5 bases not matched to a gene. The CDR3 loop is CASSLAGTGGWNEQFF. DNA of the CDR3: TGTGCCAGCAGCTTAGCGGGGACAGGGGGGTGGAATGAGCAGTTCTTC.

CDR3 DNA: TGTGCCAGCAGCTTGGGACTAGCAACCTACGAGCAGTACTTC. It yields the protein CASSLGLATYEQYF. The chain links TRBV5-4 to TRBJ2-7; 7 bases line up with TRBD2. J gave up 2 bases and V 0 bases, and 2 bases lay outside the gene matches. The CDR3 length is 14 residues. Germline V gene lookup returns CDR1 SGHNT and CDR2 YYREEE (reference sequence).

V gene TRBV7-9 combines with J gene TRBJ2-5, with D possibly called TRBD1 or TRBD2 (6 bases each). Germline-derived CDR1 and CDR2 are SEHNR and FQNEAQ (reference sequence). This CDR3 spans 13 amino acids. Trimming removed 10 bases from V and 4 bases from J, with 16 bases in between. CDR3 coding DNA: TGTGCCACCCATAGGGGGGCAGCAGAGACCCAGTACTTC. It codes for CATHRGAAETQYF.

On this clone: The same CDR3 can be traced to other DNA sequences in this sample. This chain links TRBV30 with TRBJ1-1, with TRBD1 identical over 7 bases. The CDR3 runs to 13 residues. Germline V lookup: CDR1 GTSNPN, CDR2 SVGIG (reference sequence). The chain's CDR3 is CASNRGANTEAFF. In DNA form, the CDR3 reads TGTGCTTCAAACAGGGGTGCGAACACTGAAGCTTTCTTT.

The J gene is TRBJ1-2, the V gene TRBV19, with TRBD1 identical over 12 bases. The CDR3 has 13 amino acids. The germline V gene encodes CDR1 LNHDA and CDR2 SQIVND (reference sequence). Trimming cost V 10 bases and J 8 bases; bases outside gene matches: 8. This CDR3 is CATRDRGLRGYTF. CDR3 coding DNA: TGTGCCACGCGGGACAGGGGGCTTCGAGGCTACACCTTC.

This chain joins TRBV7-9 and TRBJ2-7; D might be TRBD2 (5 bases). CDR1 and CDR2 (germline): SEHNR, FQNEAQ (reference sequence). Trimming left V 1 base short and J 3 bases short, with 13 bases between. The CDR3 consists of 15 residues. For the CDR3, the DNA is TGTGCCAGCAGCTTAGTCCGGGGTAGTAGCTACGAGCAGTACTTC. Translation: CASSLVRGSSYEQYF.